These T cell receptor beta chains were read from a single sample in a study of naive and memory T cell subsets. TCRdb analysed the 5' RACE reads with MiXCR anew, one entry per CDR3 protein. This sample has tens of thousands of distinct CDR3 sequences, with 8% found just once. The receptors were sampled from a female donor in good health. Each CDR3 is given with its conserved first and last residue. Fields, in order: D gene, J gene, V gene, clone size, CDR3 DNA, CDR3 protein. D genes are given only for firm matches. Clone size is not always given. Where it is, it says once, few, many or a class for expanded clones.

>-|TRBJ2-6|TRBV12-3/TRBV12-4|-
TGTGCCAGCAGTTTATCAAGATCTGGGGCCAACGTCCTGACTTTC
CASSLSRSGANVLTF
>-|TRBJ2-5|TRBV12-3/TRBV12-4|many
TGTGCCAGCAGTCAACTTAGGGGTAAAGGGCCGAACCAAGAGACCCAGTACTTC
CASSQLRGKGPNQETQYF
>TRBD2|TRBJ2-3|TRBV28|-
TGTGCCAGCAGTAATCTAGCGGTTACTAGCACAGATACGCAGTATTTT
CASSNLAVTSTDTQYF
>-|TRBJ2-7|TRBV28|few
TGTGCCAGCAGCCTTTCGACCGAGCAGTACTTC
CASSLSTEQYF
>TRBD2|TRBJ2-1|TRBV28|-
TGTGCCAGCACTTTAGCGGGAGTAGGGGACAATGAGCAGTTCTTC
CASTLAGVGDNEQFF
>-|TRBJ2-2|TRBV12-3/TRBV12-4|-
TGTGCCAGTGGAGTTGAGTCTAACGCCGGGGAGCTGTTTTTT
CASGVESNAGELFF
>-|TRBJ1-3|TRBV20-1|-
TGCAGTGCTTCCAAACCCCACGGGGTTTTAGCTGGAAACACCATATATTTT
CSASKPHGVLAGNTIYF
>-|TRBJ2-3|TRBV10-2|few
TGCGCCAGCAGTGAGTTTATGGGTGTAGATACGCAGTATTTT
CASSEFMGVDTQYF
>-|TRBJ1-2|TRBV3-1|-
TGTGCCAGCAGCCAAGAGGGGGCGCGAGGCTACACCTTC
CASSQEGARGYTF
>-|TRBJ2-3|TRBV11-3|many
TGTGCCAGCAGCCGAGGATTTTCAGATACGCAGTATTTT
CASSRGFSDTQYF
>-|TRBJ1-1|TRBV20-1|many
TGCAGTGCTAGAGAGGATTTTTGGGGGGGCTCAGCTTTCTTT
CSAREDFWGGSAFF
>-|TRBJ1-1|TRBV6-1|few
TGTGCCAGCTTGTCGAGTATAGGCGCTGAAGCTTTCTTT
CASLSSIGAEAFF
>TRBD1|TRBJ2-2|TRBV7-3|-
TGTGCCAGCACCCGGACAGGGGGCTCAAACACCGGGGAGCTGTTTTTT
CASTRTGGSNTGELFF
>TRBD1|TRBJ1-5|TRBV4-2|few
TGTGCCAGCAGCCAACGACAGGGACGGGGTCAGCCCCAGCATTTT
CASSQRQGRGQPQHF
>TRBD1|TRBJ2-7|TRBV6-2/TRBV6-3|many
TGTGCCAGCAGACAACTGGACAGGGGGAAATACGAGCAGTACTTC
CASRQLDRGKYEQYF
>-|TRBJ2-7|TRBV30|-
TGTGCCTGGAGTGTCCGGGACACGTCCTACGAGCAGTACTTC
CAWSVRDTSYEQYF
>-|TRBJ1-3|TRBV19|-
TGTGCCAGTAGTAATACGGGACGGAGCTCTGGAAACACCATATATTTT
CASSNTGRSSGNTIYF
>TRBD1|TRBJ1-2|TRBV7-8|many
TGTGCCAGCAGCCTAGACAGGGGCTGGGCGGGAGTGAATGGCTACACCTTC
CASSLDRGWAGVNGYTF
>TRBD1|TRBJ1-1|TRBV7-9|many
TGTGCCAGCAGCTTAGAGGCAGGGGGGACTGAAGCTTTCTTT
CASSLEAGGTEAFF
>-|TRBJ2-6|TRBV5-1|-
TGCGCCAGCAGCTTGGGACAGAGCTCTGGGGCCAACGTCCTGACTTTC
CASSLGQSSGANVLTF
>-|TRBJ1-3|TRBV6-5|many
TGTGCCAGCAGTTACTCATCCGGGGTAGTCGGAAACACCATATATTTT
CASSYSSGVVGNTIYF
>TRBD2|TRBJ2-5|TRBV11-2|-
TGTGCCAGCAGCGCGACTAGCGGGGGCTCCCCAGAGACCCAGTACTTC
CASSATSGGSPETQYF
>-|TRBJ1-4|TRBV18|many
TGTGCCAGCTCAGGGGATTTGAGCGAAAAACTGTTTTTT
CASSGDLSEKLFF
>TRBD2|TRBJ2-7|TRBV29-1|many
TGCAGCGTTGCACCCAACCTACCCGGCCGGCGGGAGCCCTACGAGCAGTACTTC
CSVAPNLPGRREPYEQYF
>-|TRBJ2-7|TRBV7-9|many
TGTGCCAGCAGCTTCCAGGAGGGCTACGAGCAGTACTTC
CASSFQEGYEQYF
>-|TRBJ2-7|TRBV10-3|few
TGTGCCATCAGTGAGTCGACCTCAGGGAAGGCTGGGTACGAGCAGTACTTC
CAISESTSGKAGYEQYF
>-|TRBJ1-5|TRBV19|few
TGTGCCAGTAGTATAGGGGGATGGGTAAATCAGCCCCAGCATTTT
CASSIGGWVNQPQHF
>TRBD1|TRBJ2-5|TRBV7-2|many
TGTGCCAGCAGCCGACAGGGTCAAGAGACCCAGTACTTC
CASSRQGQETQYF
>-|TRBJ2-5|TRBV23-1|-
TGCGCCAGCAGTCAACAGGGTTGTAAAGAGACCCAGTACTTC
CASSQQGCKETQYF
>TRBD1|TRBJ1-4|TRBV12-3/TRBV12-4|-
TGTGCCAGCAGATTGACGACAGGGGTGGATGAAAAACTGTTTTTT
CASRLTTGVDEKLFF
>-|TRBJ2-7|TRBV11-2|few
TGTGCCAGCAGCTTAGTTGCGGGTAACTACGAGCAGTACTTC
CASSLVAGNYEQYF
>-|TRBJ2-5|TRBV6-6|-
TGTGCCAGCAGTGGGATCCAAGAGACCCAGTACTTC
CASSGIQETQYF
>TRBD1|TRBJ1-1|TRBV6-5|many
TGTGCCAGCAGTTACGGGCCGCCTGGACAGGGGGTAGGCGAAGCTTTCTTT
CASSYGPPGQGVGEAFF
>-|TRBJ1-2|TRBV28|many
TGTGCCAGCAGTTTAGGGGTTGGCTACACCTTC
CASSLGVGYTF
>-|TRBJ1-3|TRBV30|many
TGTGCCTGCCCGGGACCTAAGACTGGAAACACCATATATTTT
CACPGPKTGNTIYF
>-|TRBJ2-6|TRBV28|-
TGTGCCAGCGAGGGGGCTGGGGCCAACGTCCTGACTTTC
CASEGAGANVLTF
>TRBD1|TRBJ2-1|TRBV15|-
TGTGCCACCAGCCGAGACAGGGCTTACAATGAGCAGTTCTTC
CATSRDRAYNEQFF
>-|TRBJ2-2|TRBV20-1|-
TGCAGTGCTAGAGATGGGCTAGCGTTAACCGGGGAGCTGTTTTTT
CSARDGLALTGELFF
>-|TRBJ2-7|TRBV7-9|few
TGTGCCAGCAGCTCGCTGAAAGGAGGCCTATACGAGCAGTACTTC
CASSSLKGGLYEQYF
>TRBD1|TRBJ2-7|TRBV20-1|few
TGCAGTGCTAGAGATCGGAGGACGCAGGGGGCCTACGAGCAGTACTTC
CSARDRRTQGAYEQYF
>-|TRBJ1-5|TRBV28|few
TGTGCCGCGGCCAACGACAGGCAGCCCCAGCATTTT
CAAANDRQPQHF
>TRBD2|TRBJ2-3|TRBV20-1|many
TGCAGTGCCCGACCCCTAGCGGGAGGGACAGATACGCAGTATTTT
CSARPLAGGTDTQYF
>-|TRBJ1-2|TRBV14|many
TGTGCCAGCAGCCCAGGACTGTATGGCTACACCTTC
CASSPGLYGYTF
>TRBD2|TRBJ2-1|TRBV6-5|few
TGTGCCAGCAGTTACTCCGGGGGGGTATACAATGAGCAGTTCTTC
CASSYSGGVYNEQFF
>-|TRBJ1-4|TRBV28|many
TGTGCCAGCAGTTTGGGGAGGGATGAAAAACTGTTTTTT
CASSLGRDEKLFF
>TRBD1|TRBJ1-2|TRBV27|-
TGTGCCAGCAGCCTGGGACAGGGATCAGGCTATGGCTACACCTTC
CASSLGQGSGYGYTF
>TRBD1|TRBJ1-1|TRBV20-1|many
TGCAGTGTCCCGGGACAGGCGTTGAACACTGAAGCTTTCTTT
CSVPGQALNTEAFF
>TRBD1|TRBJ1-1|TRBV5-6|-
TGTGCCAGCAGCCCGGGACAGGGTGAAGCTTTCTTT
CASSPGQGEAFF
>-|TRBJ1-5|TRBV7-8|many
TGTGCCAGCAGCCACTTTAGGAATAGCAATCAGCCCCAGCATTTT
CASSHFRNSNQPQHF